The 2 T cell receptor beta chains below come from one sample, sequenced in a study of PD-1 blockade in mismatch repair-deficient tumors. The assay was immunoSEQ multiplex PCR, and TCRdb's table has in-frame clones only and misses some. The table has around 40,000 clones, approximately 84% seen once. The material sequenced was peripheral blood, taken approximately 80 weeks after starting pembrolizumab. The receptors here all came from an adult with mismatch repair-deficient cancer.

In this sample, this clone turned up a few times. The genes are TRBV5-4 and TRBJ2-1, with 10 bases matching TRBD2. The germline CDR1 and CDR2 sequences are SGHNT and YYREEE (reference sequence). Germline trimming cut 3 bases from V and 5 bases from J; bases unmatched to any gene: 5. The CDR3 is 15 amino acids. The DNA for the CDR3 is TGTGCCAGCAGCTCCGGGACTAGCGCAAACAATGAGCAGTTCTTC. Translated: CASSSGTSANNEQFF.

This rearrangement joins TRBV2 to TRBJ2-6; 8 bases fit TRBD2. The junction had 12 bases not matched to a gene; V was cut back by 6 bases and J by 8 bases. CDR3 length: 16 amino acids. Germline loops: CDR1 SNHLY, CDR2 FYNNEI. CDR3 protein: CASSPGLGGLTNVLTF. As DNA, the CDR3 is TGTGCCAGCAGCCCGGGACTAGGGGGATTGACCAACGTCCTGACTTTC.